Only a few counts were recorded for the clone carrying this TCR beta chain. Its antigen is undetermined. The multiple sclerosis controls were treatment-naive patients affected by stable or active relapsing-remitting disease. Negative isolation was used for CD8+ and CD4+ T cells and FACS enrichment for TEMRA cells. The germline CDR1 and CDR2 sequences are MNHEY and SMNVEV (reference sequence). The CDR3 runs 12 residues. V was shortened by 4 bases and J by 7 bases, with 11 bases between the two germline ends. Roughly 0.45 to 1 ug RNA was reverse transcribed with random hexamers. Multiplex PCR with immunoSEQ amplified the TCR beta CDR3 across 54 Vbeta and 13 Jbeta. MiXCR, applied by TCRdb to the immunoSEQ multiplex PCR reads, yields one record per CDR3 protein. The table includes under 85,000 distinct CDR3 sequences, around 96% detected once. This sample stems from a study of CD8 T cells in Susac syndrome.

Notes on the study in general: That the number of individuals in its TCR sequencing and HLA analysis was relatively small was acknowledged by the study.

The genes are TRBV27 and TRBJ2-7; D perhaps matches TRBD1 (6 bases). Sample: CD8+ T cells from PBMCs. This TCR was recovered from a human donor with multiple sclerosis. The CDR3 region has the DNA TGTGCCAGCAGTTCCGGGACACTGGAGCAGTACTTC. It codes for CASSSGTLEQYF.